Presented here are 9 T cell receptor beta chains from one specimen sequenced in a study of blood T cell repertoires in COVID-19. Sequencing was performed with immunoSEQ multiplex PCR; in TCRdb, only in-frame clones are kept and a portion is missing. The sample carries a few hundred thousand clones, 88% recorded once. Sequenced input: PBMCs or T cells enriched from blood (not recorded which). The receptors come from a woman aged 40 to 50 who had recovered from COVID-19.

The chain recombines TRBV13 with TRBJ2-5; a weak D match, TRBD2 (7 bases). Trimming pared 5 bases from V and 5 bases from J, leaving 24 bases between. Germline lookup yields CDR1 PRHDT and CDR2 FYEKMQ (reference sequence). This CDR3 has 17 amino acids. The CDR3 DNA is TGTGCCAGCAGCCCCAACCTAGCGGAGGGGGATTGGGAGACCCAGTACTTC. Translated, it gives CASSPNLAEGDWETQYF.

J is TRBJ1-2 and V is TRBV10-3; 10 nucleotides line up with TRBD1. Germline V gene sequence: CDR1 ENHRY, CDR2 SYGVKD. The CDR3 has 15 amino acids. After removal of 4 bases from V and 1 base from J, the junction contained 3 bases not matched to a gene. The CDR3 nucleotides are TGTGCCATCAGTGGCGGGGACAGGGGTAACTATGGCTACACCTTC. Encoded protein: CAISGGDRGNYGYTF.

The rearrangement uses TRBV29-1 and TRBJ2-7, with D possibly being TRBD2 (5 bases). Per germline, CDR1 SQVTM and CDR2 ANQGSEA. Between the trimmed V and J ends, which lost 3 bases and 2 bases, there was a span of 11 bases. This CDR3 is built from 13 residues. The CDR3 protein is CSVDTGLPYEQYF. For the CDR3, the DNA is TGCAGCGTTGACACGGGATTACCCTACGAGCAGTACTTC.

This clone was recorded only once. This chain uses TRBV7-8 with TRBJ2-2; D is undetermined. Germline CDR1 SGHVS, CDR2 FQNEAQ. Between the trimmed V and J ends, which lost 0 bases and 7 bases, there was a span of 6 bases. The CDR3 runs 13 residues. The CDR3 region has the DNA TGTGCCAGCAGCTTAGCGCAACTCGGGGAGCTGTTTTTT. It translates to CASSLAQLGELFF.

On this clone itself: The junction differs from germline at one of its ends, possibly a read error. CDR3 loop: CASSLRTERILF. The CDR3 coding sequence is TGTGCCAGCAGCTTACGGACTGAACGCATCCTTTTC. The V call is TRBV5-5, the J call TRBJ2-7, with D maybe TRBD2 (5 bases). Germline V gene lookup returns CDR1 SGHKS and CDR2 YYEKEE (reference sequence). The CDR3 has 12 amino acids. The full variable domain, rest sourced from reference TRBV5-5 and TRBJ2-7, is DAGVTQSPTHLIKTRGQQVTLRCSPISGHKSVSWYQQVLGQGPQFIFQYYEKEERGRGNFPDRFSARQFPNYSSELNVNALLLGDSALYLCASSLRTERILFGPGTRLTVT.

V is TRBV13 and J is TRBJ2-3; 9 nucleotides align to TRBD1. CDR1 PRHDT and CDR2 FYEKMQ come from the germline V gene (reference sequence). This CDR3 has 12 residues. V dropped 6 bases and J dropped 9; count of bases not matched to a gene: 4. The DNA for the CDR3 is TGTGCCAGCAGGGGACAGGGAAGGACGCAGTATTTT. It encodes CASRGQGRTQYF.

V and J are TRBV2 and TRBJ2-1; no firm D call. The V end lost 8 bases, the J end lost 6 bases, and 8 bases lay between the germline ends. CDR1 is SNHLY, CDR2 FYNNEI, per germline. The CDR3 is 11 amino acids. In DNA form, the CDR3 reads TGTGCCAGCGAACTCTCCAATGAGCAGTTCTTC. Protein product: CASELSNEQFF. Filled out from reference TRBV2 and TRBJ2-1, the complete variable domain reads EPEVTQTPSHQVTQMGQEVILRCVPISNHLYFYWYRQILGQKVEFLVSFYNNEISEKSEIFDDQFSVERPDGSNFTLKIRSTKLEDSAMYFCASELSNEQFFGPGTRLTVL.

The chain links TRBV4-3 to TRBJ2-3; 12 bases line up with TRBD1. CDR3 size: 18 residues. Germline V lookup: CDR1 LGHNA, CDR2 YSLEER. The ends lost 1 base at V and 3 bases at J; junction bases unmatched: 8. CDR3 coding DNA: TGCGCCAGCAGCCAAGGTGGGACAGGGGGCATGATTACAGATACGCAGTATTTT. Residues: CASSQGGTGGMITDTQYF.

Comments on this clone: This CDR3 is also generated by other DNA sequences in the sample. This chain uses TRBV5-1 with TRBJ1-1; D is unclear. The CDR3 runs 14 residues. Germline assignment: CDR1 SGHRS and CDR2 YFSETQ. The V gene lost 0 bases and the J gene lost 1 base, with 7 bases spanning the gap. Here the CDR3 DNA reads TGCGCCAGCAGCTTGGACAGCCAGAACACTGAAGCTTTCTTT. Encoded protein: CASSLDSQNTEAFF. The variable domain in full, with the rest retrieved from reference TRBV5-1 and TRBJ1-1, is KAGVTQTPRYLIKTRGQQVTLSCSPISGHRSVSWYQQTPGQGLQFLFEYFSETQRNKGNFPGRFSGRQFSNSRSEMNVSTLELGDSALYLCASSLDSQNTEAFFGQGTRLTVV.